This T cell receptor beta chain came from a study of blood T cell repertoires in COVID-19 (TCRdb year 2020). A note on the overall study: Collaborator samples came from the United States, Italy and Spain and covered acute and convalescent phases of COVID-19. The samples were drawn from two sources: the first 160 participants of the ongoing ImmuneRACE study, and 950 to 1,500 subjects contributed by 6 global collaborators. A freely available public database, intended as a resource for researchers studying the immune response to SARS-CoV-2, is where the repertoires were released. HLA class I and class II types, where available, came from metadata supplied by the sample provider rather than from assay-based typing. The sample metadata nearly always contained a de-identified subject ID, COVID-19 status, age in years and sex. The dataset comprised deeply sampled blood TCRbeta repertoires from subjects exposed to, actively infected with, or recovered from COVID-19. The material from the prospective study consisted of cDNA or gDNA derived from T cells, B-cell-depleted T cells, or PBMCs.

Whole blood was collected in K2EDTA tubes by collaborating institutions according to the institutions' own protocols. For TCRbeta analysis, collaborators shipped samples in one of three forms: frozen whole blood, isolated PBMCs, or DNA extracted from either of those sample types. Regarding this clone: The antigen this receptor binds is unknown. No base quality information exists; no much larger clone differs at one position.

TCRbeta CDR3 regions were amplified from genomic DNA using the immunoSEQ Assay, a bias-controlled multiplex PCR. The paper's data handling went like this. Within the assay, amplification of reference gene primers was used to estimate how many nucleated cells each sample contained. To quantify the absolute abundance of each unique TCRbeta CDR3 rearrangement, sequence reads were collapsed and filtered. Productive Simpson clonality was computed per sample as the square root of Simpson's diversity index over productive rearrangements. Imported from immuneACCESS, the table was reduced by TCRdb to in-frame sequences with V and J called. These copies leave out some clones; in studies compared against another copy, an unresolved V gene accounts for under half, and the cause of the remainder is not known. The V and J calls and clone size come from that table; D and trimming were worked out from the DNA. The sample table contains some 79,000 clones; only one count was recorded for roughly 89% of them. The ten top clones hold approximately 15% of the sample.

General conclusions and limits of the study: Clinical and demographic metadata were provided uncurated, with the amount varying by source and participant.

Looking up the germline V gene (reference sequence) yields CDR1 MNHEY and CDR2 SMNVEV. Including the terminal cysteine and phenylalanine, the CDR3 comprises 18 residues. Only the CDR3 part of the read is kept: 54 bases, read in frame from the first base. Compared with germline, V lacks 2 bases and J lacks 2 bases; bases without a gene match: 11. The rearrangement joined TRBV27 to TRBJ2-1, and 8 junction bases match TRBD2. This clonotype originated in a man between 70 and 80 years old with active or convalescent COVID-19. Source material: peripheral blood. For the CDR3, the sequence is CASSLMLPGLAPYNEQFF. In nucleotides, the sequence is TGTGCCAGCAGTTTAATGCTCCCCGGACTAGCCCCCTACAATGAGCAGTTCTTC.